This passage covers 30 T cell receptor beta chains from one sample sequenced in a study of shared clonotypes between healthy human individuals. Profiled with immunoSEQ multiplex PCR; TCRdb holds only in-frame clones, not every one. The sample has about 87,000 clones, roughly half seen once. Input material: PBMCs. The receptors stem from a woman aged 40 to 50 in good health. Some clones in this sample may be carry-over from other donors' samples.

The J gene is TRBJ2-5, the V gene TRBV6-5, with 7 positions matching TRBD2. The CDR3 loop spans 13 amino acids. Trimming removed 8 bases from V and 11 bases from J; junction bases left unmatched: 14. From germline, CDR1 is MNHEY and CDR2 SVGAGI. CDR3 DNA: TGTGCCAGCGGACGGACTTCCACGCGGGAGCAGTACTTC. Protein product: CASGRTSTREQYF.

The gene calls are TRBV27 and TRBJ1-1, with 7 bases that match TRBD1. CDR3 length: 13 amino acids. The germline V gene encodes CDR1 MNHEY and CDR2 SMNVEV (reference sequence). Unmatched junction bases numbered 12, after V lost 6 bases and J lost 11 bases. CDR3 residues: CASRFSDRAFAFF. The CDR3 nucleotides are TGTGCCAGCAGATTCTCTGACAGGGCGTTCGCTTTCTTT.

The chain couples TRBV9 to TRBJ1-5, with D uncertain. V lost 6 bases, J lost 4 bases, and 17 bases lay in between. The CDR3 sequence is 15 residues long. Germline CDR1 is SGDLS and CDR2 is YYNGEE. Here the CDR3 reads CASNKFGQPNQPQHF. The CDR3 bases are TGTGCCAGCAATAAATTCGGGCAGCCTAATCAGCCCCAGCATTTT.

The genes are TRBV18 and TRBJ2-1; TRBD2 agrees at 12 bases. This CDR3 comprises 20 residues. CDR1 KGHSH and CDR2 LQKENI come from the germline V gene. V trimming: 4 bases; J trimming: 2 bases; junction bases outside the gene matches: 15. CDR3 region: CASSLGTSGPEGLTYNEQFF. CDR3 coding DNA: TGTGCCAGCTCACTCGGGACTAGCGGGCCTGAAGGGCTGACCTACAATGAGCAGTTCTTC.

The genes are TRBV29-1 and TRBJ1-1; D is unresolved. Per germline, CDR1 SQVTM and CDR2 ANQGSEA. V shed 2 bases and J shed 2 bases, with 12 bases lying between them. This CDR3 region has 14 residues. CDR3 in amino acids: CSVEPVNQNTEAFF. The CDR3 DNA is TGCAGCGTTGAACCAGTTAATCAAAACACTGAAGCTTTCTTT.

V and J are TRBV19 and TRBJ2-7, with a possible D match to TRBD2 (6 bases). Germline-derived CDR1 and CDR2 are LNHDA and SQIVND (reference sequence). The CDR3 is 13 amino acids. V was trimmed by 8 bases and J by 3 bases, leaving 14 bases between them. This CDR3 is CASGGVADYEQYF. The CDR3 nucleotides are TGTGCCAGTGGAGGGGTGGCGGACTACGAGCAGTACTTC.

The chain is built from TRBV30 and TRBJ2-7, with TRBD2 matching 13 bases. With V trimmed by 8 bases and J by 2 bases, 12 bases remained unmatched. This CDR3 is 16 amino acids long. The V gene's germline CDR1 is GTSNPN and CDR2 SVGIG (reference sequence). The CDR3 here is CASSLTGTSGTYEQYF. The CDR3 DNA is TGTGCCAGCAGCCTCACCGGGACTAGCGGGACCTACGAGCAGTACTTC.

This clone has only a few counts. J is TRBJ2-1 and V is TRBV15, with 8 bases aligning to TRBD2. Germline-derived CDR1 and CDR2 are LNHNV and YYDKDF (reference sequence). The trim removed 0 bases at V and 6 bases at J, leaving 4 bases unmatched. This CDR3 region has 15 residues. The CDR3 DNA reads as TGTGCCACCAGCAGAGATAATCTAGCGGGCAATGAGCAGTTCTTC. Protein: CATSRDNLAGNEQFF.

The V gene is TRBV27, the J gene TRBJ1-3, with a possible D match to TRBD1 (5 bases). CDR1 and CDR2 from the germline V gene are MNHEY and SMNVEV (reference sequence). V lost 5 bases, J lost 4 bases, and 9 bases lay in between. The CDR3 consists of 13 residues. CDR3 in DNA: TGTGCCAGCAGTATTAACAGGGGAAACACCATATATTTT. It encodes CASSINRGNTIYF.

This clone has a single count. This chain links TRBV28 with TRBJ2-6; the match to TRBD2 covers 7 bases. The CDR3 totals 16 residues. Unmatched junction bases numbered 6, after V lost 6 bases and J lost 1 base. The V gene's germline CDR1 is MDHEN and CDR2 SYDVKM. The CDR3: CASRPSGGSGANVLTF. CDR3 sequence (DNA): TGTGCCAGCAGACCGTCCGGGGGGTCTGGGGCCAACGTCCTGACTTTC. Filled out from reference TRBV28 and TRBJ2-6, the complete variable domain reads DVKVTQSSRYLVKRTGEKVFLECVQDMDHENMFWYRQDPGLGLRLIYFSYDVKMKEKGDIPEGYSVSREKKERFSLILESASTNQTSMYLCASRPSGGSGANVLTFGAGSRLTVL.

This clone was observed at least ten times. The chain joins TRBV10-2 to TRBJ1-2; no firm D call. Germline values: CDR1 WSHSY, CDR2 SAAADI. Deletions cut 3 bases from V and 0 bases from J, with 8 bases between. The CDR3 contains 14 residues. CDR3 DNA sequence: TGCGCCAGCAGTGAAATGGTCTCTAACTATGGCTACACCTTC. As protein: CASSEMVSNYGYTF.

This clone was seen more than once but under ten times. The chain is built from TRBV7-2 and TRBJ2-5; D gene uncertain. Germline CDR1 SGHTA, CDR2 FQGNSA. The CDR3 is 11 residues long. V shed 2 bases and J shed 4 bases, with 2 bases lying between them. This CDR3 is CASSLTETQYF. CDR3 bases: TGTGCCAGCAGCTTAACAGAGACCCAGTACTTC.

V gene TRBV29-1 combines with J gene TRBJ2-3; D unresolved. Germline V gene sequence: CDR1 SQVTM, CDR2 ANQGSEA. This CDR3 contains 12 residues. Trimming removed 7 bases from V and 0 bases from J, with 8 bases in between. Here the CDR3 DNA reads TGCAGCGGCGCTACGAGCACAGATACGCAGTATTTT. Encoded protein: CSGATSTDTQYF.

The rearrangement uses TRBV5-4 and TRBJ2-3, with 7 bases lining up with TRBD1. CDR1 and CDR2 from the germline V gene are SGHNT and YYREEE (reference sequence). This CDR3 has 17 amino acids. V lost 0 bases to trimming and J lost 3 bases; unmatched junction nucleotides: 10. CDR3 protein: CASSLDGVGDRTDTQYF. In nucleotides, the CDR3 is TGTGCCAGCAGCTTGGACGGGGTTGGGGACAGAACAGATACGCAGTATTTT.

In its sample, this clone was seen a few times. The V and J genes are TRBV4-1 and TRBJ1-1; possible D gene TRBD1, 6 bases. The V end lost 4 bases, the J end lost 3 bases, and 18 bases lay between the germline ends. CDR1 and CDR2 (germline): MGHRA, YSYEKL. The CDR3 length is 16 residues. This CDR3 reads CASSPNRVLVDTEAFF. CDR3 DNA: TGCGCCAGCAGCCCGAACAGGGTACTTGTGGACACTGAAGCTTTCTTT.

The CDR3 here is CASSSRIQINTEAFF. The DNA of the CDR3 is TGTGCCAGCAGCTCGAGAATCCAGATAAACACTGAAGCTTTCTTT. V usage is TRBV7-9 and J usage is TRBJ1-1; no clear D. Germline V lookup: CDR1 SEHNR, CDR2 FQNEAQ (reference sequence). The CDR3 totals 15 residues. The V gene lost 4 bases and the J gene lost 2 bases, with 14 bases spanning the gap.

This clone was counted between two and nine times. The J gene is TRBJ1-4, the V gene TRBV19, with D maybe TRBD1 (5 bases). The germline V gene has CDR1 LNHDA and CDR2 SQIVND (reference sequence). This CDR3 is built from 14 residues. The V and J ends lost 1 base and 6 bases respectively, with 9 bases between them. CDR3 loop: CASSIGGADEKLFF. DNA for the CDR3: TGTGCCAGTAGTATAGGGGGCGCCGATGAAAAACTGTTTTTT.

This clone was seen only a few times. This rearrangement joins TRBV5-6 to TRBJ1-1, with D unresolved. The germline V and J ends were trimmed by 1 base and 4 bases, with 8 bases remaining between them. The CDR3 sequence is 13 residues long. The germline V gene encodes CDR1 SGHDT and CDR2 YYEEEE. The CDR3 sequence: CASSLTWGTEAFF. Here the CDR3 DNA reads TGTGCCAGCAGCTTGACCTGGGGCACTGAAGCTTTCTTT.

The chain carries TRBV18 and TRBJ1-5, with D maybe TRBD1 (5 bases). The V gene lost 6 bases and the J gene lost 0 bases, with 9 bases spanning the gap. The CDR3 is 14 amino acids. Germline CDR1 is KGHSH and CDR2 is LQKENI. CDR3 nucleotides: TGTGCCAGCTCCATCGGACATAGCAATCAGCCCCAGCATTTT. Protein sequence: CASSIGHSNQPQHF.

This clone was detected a few times. The rearrangement joins TRBV4-3 to TRBJ2-1; TRBD2 might be the D (6 bases). Trimming shortened V by 2 bases and J by 8 bases, and 10 bases separated the two germline ends. CDR1 LGHNA and CDR2 YSLEER come from the germline V gene. The length of the CDR3 is 13 residues. The CDR3 bases are TGCGCCAGCAGCCAATTCCCGGGAGATGAGCAGTTCTTC. Translated, it gives CASSQFPGDEQFF.

This clone has only a few counts. This sequence joins TRBV29-1 and TRBJ2-1; no clear D gene. The germline V gene has CDR1 SQVTM and CDR2 ANQGSEA. With 1 base removed from V and 7 bases from J, the gap between germline ends came to 5 bases. The CDR3 loop spans 11 amino acids. In nucleotides, the CDR3 is TGCAGCGTTGAAGTAGGAAATGAGCAGTTCTTC. This sequence encodes CSVEVGNEQFF.

This clone was counted only a few times. V gene TRBV2 combines with J gene TRBJ2-7; TRBD1 or TRBD2 may be the D gene (6 bases each). CDR3 length: 16 amino acids. V was shortened by 8 bases and J by 2 bases, with 22 bases between the two germline ends. Germline CDR1 reads SNHLY; CDR2 reads FYNNEI. The CDR3 spells CASGQDGGRGAYEQYF. The CDR3 DNA reads TGTGCCAGCGGCCAGGACGGGGGTAGGGGGGCCTACGAGCAGTACTTC.

The rearrangement joins TRBV4-2 to TRBJ2-3; no definite D call. Germline CDR1 reads LGHNA; CDR2 reads YNFKEQ. V was trimmed by 1 base and J by 4 bases, leaving 15 bases between them. The CDR3 sequence is 16 residues long. The CDR3 DNA reads TGTGCCAGCAGCCAAGGCCCCCTGGGCCCGGCAGATACGCAGTATTTT. Amino acids: CASSQGPLGPADTQYF.

This clone was recorded at least ten times. V is TRBV5-1 and J is TRBJ2-7; D possibly corresponds to TRBD1 (6 bases). Germline-derived CDR1 and CDR2 are SGHRS and YFSETQ. The length of the CDR3 is 15 residues. Trimming removed 5 bases from V and 0 bases from J, with 15 bases in between. The CDR3 DNA reads TGCGCCAGCAGGCCACAGGGTTCATCCTCCTACGAGCAGTACTTC. Amino acids: CASRPQGSSSYEQYF.

As to this clone: A much more abundant neighbour one base away suggests this may be a read error. The same CDR3 also results from other DNA sequences found in this sample. The chain couples TRBV28 to TRBJ2-3; D is unclear. The V gene lost 6 bases and the J gene lost 2 bases, with 18 bases spanning the gap. The germline CDR1 and CDR2 sequences are MDHEN and SYDVKM. CDR3 length equals 16 residues. The CDR3 sequence is CASSLSFGSPTDTQYF. CDR3 sequence (DNA): TGTGCCAGCAGCTTGAGTTTTGGGTCTCCCACAGATACGCAGTATTTT. The full variable domain, in which reference TRBV28 and TRBJ2-3 provide the parts outside the CDR3, is DVKVTQSSRYLVKRTGEKVFLECVQDMDHENMFWYRQDPGLGLRLIYFSYDVKMKEKGDIPEGYSVSREKKERFSLILESASTNQTSMYLCASSLSFGSPTDTQYFGPGTRLTVL.

Sample share makes this clone medium-sized. The chain couples TRBV27 to TRBJ1-2, with 7 bases aligning to TRBD1. V trimming: 4 bases; J trimming: 7 bases; junction bases outside the gene matches: 6. CDR3 length: 13 residues. Germline V gene lookup returns CDR1 MNHEY and CDR2 SMNVEV (reference sequence). The CDR3 nucleotides read TGTGCCAGCAGTTCTTACAGGGGACTTGGCTACACCTTC. Amino acid sequence: CASSSYRGLGYTF.

This chain uses TRBV6-5 with TRBJ1-6; 8 positions match TRBD1. This CDR3 has 16 residues. The V segment lost 4 bases and the J segment 9 bases; nucleotides outside the gene matches: 11. Germline CDR1 and CDR2: MNHEY and SVGAGI. CDR3 loop: CASSSTRQGARSPLHF. Written as DNA, the CDR3 is TGTGCCAGCAGTTCCACCCGCCAGGGGGCACGTTCACCCCTCCACTTT.

This clone was observed a handful of times. This chain links TRBV6-5 with TRBJ1-2; maybe TRBD1 (6 bases). This CDR3 is 13 amino acids long. CDR1 is MNHEY, CDR2 SVGAGI, per germline. V lost 2 bases, J lost 5 bases, and 9 bases lay in between. The CDR3 nucleotides read TGTGCCAGCAGTTACGGGGGCGGGTATGGCTACACCTTC. This codes for CASSYGGGYGYTF.

This clone was seen at least ten times. The rearrangement links TRBV2 to TRBJ2-7; TRBD2 aligns across 7 bases. The CDR3 is made up of 13 amino acids. Germline CDR1 reads SNHLY; CDR2 reads FYNNEI. V dropped 7 bases and J dropped 0; count of bases not matched to a gene: 3. CDR3 protein: CASTRDYSYEQYF. In nucleotides, the CDR3 is TGTGCCAGCACCCGGGACTACTCCTACGAGCAGTACTTC.

The sample holds a few counts of this clone. V is TRBV15 and J is TRBJ2-1; 7 bases line up with TRBD2. Germline CDR1 is LNHNV and CDR2 is YYDKDF (reference sequence). With V trimmed by 0 bases and J by 6 bases, 5 bases remained unmatched. This CDR3 comprises 15 residues. CDR3 protein: CATSRDGASGNEQFF. The CDR3 coding sequence is TGTGCCACCAGCAGAGATGGCGCTAGCGGCAATGAGCAGTTCTTC.